The 27 T cell receptor beta chains given below trace back to one sample, sequenced in a study of shared clonotypes between healthy human individuals. The method was immunoSEQ multiplex PCR; TCRdb's version includes in-frame clones alone and lacks a portion of them. The sample contains millions of clones, roughly 94% of which appear only once. The source material was naive CD4+ T cells sorted from blood. As for subset: CD45RA+ positively selected. These receptors all come from a man aged 18 to 29 in good health.

As to this clone: The junction departs from the called germline gene at one end, perhaps through a read error. The chain uses TRBV7-7 and TRBJ2-5; D is perhaps TRBD1 or TRBD2 (6 bases each). CDR3 size: 13 residues. The V gene's germline CDR1 is SSHAT and CDR2 FNYEAQ (reference sequence). As DNA, the CDR3 is TGTGCTAGCAGCGGAGGGGGGCGCGAGACCCAGTACTTC. Residues: CASSGGGRETQYF.

The chain has TRBV7-2 and TRBJ1-5; D ambiguous. The CDR3 runs to 14 residues. Germline lookup yields CDR1 SGHTA and CDR2 FQGNSA. Trimming stripped 1 base from V and 2 bases from J, with 6 bases between. CDR3 loop: CASSLVMGNQPQHF. CDR3 DNA: TGTGCCAGCAGCTTAGTAATGGGCAATCAGCCCCAGCATTTT.

This chain uses TRBV10-3 with TRBJ2-2; D might be TRBD1 or TRBD2, each matching 5 bases. Germline V lookup: CDR1 ENHRY, CDR2 SYGVKD. V lost 8 bases, J lost 6 bases, and 19 bases lay in between. CDR3 length: 15 residues. For the CDR3, the DNA is TGTGCCATCGGGGACGGGGACCGCCTGGCCGGGGAGCTGTTTTTT. This sequence encodes CAIGDGDRLAGELFF.

The V call is TRBV4-3, the J call TRBJ2-7, with 10 bases that match TRBD1. Looked up from germline, CDR1 is LGHNA and CDR2 is YSLEER. This CDR3 has 13 residues. Unmatched junction bases numbered 2, after V lost 3 bases and J lost 6 bases. CDR3 protein: CASSQGQGTEQYF. The CDR3 nucleotides read TGCGCCAGCAGCCAGGGACAGGGGACCGAGCAGTACTTC.

The chain carries TRBV10-1 and TRBJ2-5; D call uncertain. Trimming shortened V by 4 bases and J by 1 base, and 10 bases separated the two germline ends. Germline V gene data show CDR1 as WNHNN and CDR2 as SYGVQD (reference sequence). The CDR3 spans 14 residues. The CDR3 protein is CASSVAPGQETQYF. For the CDR3, the DNA is TGCGCCAGCAGTGTAGCACCCGGCCAAGAGACCCAGTACTTC.

CDR3 DNA sequence: TGCGCCAGCAGCCAGGGGGAGAAGGATAATTCACCCCTCCACTTT. This sequence encodes CASSQGEKDNSPLHF. The chain couples TRBV5-1 to TRBJ1-6, with 7 bases aligning to TRBD1. This CDR3 has 15 residues. The V segment lost 4 bases and the J segment 5 bases; nucleotides outside the gene matches: 6. CDR1 and CDR2 (germline): SGHRS, YFSETQ.

As regards this clone: At the DNA level, this CDR3 is encoded by other sequences in the same sample as well. The chain uses TRBV5-4 and TRBJ1-1, with D tentatively TRBD1 (6 bases). The CDR3 has 16 residues. Trimming left V 1 base short and J 0 bases short, with 13 bases between. Germline assignment: CDR1 SGHNT and CDR2 YYREEE (reference sequence). This CDR3 is CASSLTGQGMNTEAFF. The CDR3 bases are TGTGCCAGCAGCTTGACAGGGCAGGGTATGAACACTGAAGCTTTCTTT.

The rearrangement joins TRBV27 to TRBJ1-6, with a possible D match to TRBD1 (5 bases). Trimming removed 0 bases from V and 0 bases from J, with 12 bases in between. The CDR3 loop spans 18 amino acids. CDR1 and CDR2 (germline): MNHEY, SMNVEV (reference sequence). The CDR3 spells CASSLSGQSLSYNSPLHF. The DNA for the CDR3 is TGTGCCAGCAGTTTATCGGGGCAGTCGCTCTCCTATAATTCACCCCTCCACTTT.

V and J are TRBV5-1 and TRBJ1-1, with D uncertain. This CDR3 region has 13 residues. Germline V gives CDR1 SGHRS, CDR2 YFSETQ. The V and J ends lost 3 bases and 1 base respectively, with 7 bases between them. CDR3 in DNA: TGCGCCAGCAGCTGGAATGAGAACACTGAAGCTTTCTTT. Translation gives CASSWNENTEAFF.

V usage is TRBV9 and J usage is TRBJ1-6; D gene ambiguous. Germline CDR1 and CDR2: SGDLS and YYNGEE. V lost 0 bases to trimming and J lost 6 bases, with 7 bases between them. This CDR3 is built from 14 residues. CDR3 nucleotide sequence: TGTGCCAGCAGCGTAGCGCAGGCTAATTCACCCCTCCACTTT. Its translation is CASSVAQANSPLHF.

The rearrangement uses TRBV5-6 and TRBJ2-7; D gene ambiguous. CDR1 is SGHDT, CDR2 YYEEEE, per germline. The CDR3 runs to 15 residues. V was trimmed by 4 bases and J by 3 bases, leaving 17 bases between them. In DNA form, the CDR3 reads TGTGCCAGCAGCCTCCTCACCTCAAGATACTACGAGCAGTACTTC. Protein product: CASSLLTSRYYEQYF.

J is TRBJ2-7 and V is TRBV5-1; 7 bases are a match to TRBD1. From germline, CDR1 is SGHRS and CDR2 YFSETQ. The CDR3 runs 15 residues. J lost 4 bases, V lost 5 bases, and 12 bases had no gene match. As DNA, the CDR3 is TGCGCCAGCAGACTCGCCGGGACAGAATTTTACGAGCAGTACTTC. This codes for CASRLAGTEFYEQYF.

V gene TRBV9 combines with J gene TRBJ2-3, with 9 nucleotides matching TRBD2. The CDR3 runs 17 residues. CDR1 and CDR2 (germline): SGDLS, YYNGEE. The ends lost 0 bases at V and 1 base at J; junction bases unmatched: 6. The CDR3 nucleotides read TGTGCCAGCAGCGTAGCTGTAATAGCGGGGGGCACAGATACGCAGTATTTT. Its translation: CASSVAVIAGGTDTQYF.

DNA of the CDR3: TGTGCCTGGAGTCTCCGCTATGGCTACACCTTC. This sequence encodes CAWSLRYGYTF. The chain combines TRBV30 with TRBJ1-2; D uncertain. Between the trimmed V and J ends, which lost 2 bases and 4 bases, there was a span of 5 bases. The CDR3 is 11 residues long. Per germline, CDR1 GTSNPN and CDR2 SVGIG (reference sequence). Looking up the rest from reference TRBV30 and TRBJ1-2 gives the full variable domain: SQTIHQWPATLVQPVGSPLSLECTVEGTSNPNLYWYRQAAGRGLQLLFYSVGIGQISSEVPQNLSASRPQDRQFILSSKKLLLSDSGFYLCAWSLRYGYTFGSGTRLTVV.

The chain carries TRBV5-1 and TRBJ1-1, with D possibly TRBD1 on 6 matching bases. This CDR3 is built from 17 residues. Trimming left V 4 bases short and J 0 bases short, with 19 bases between. Germline loops: CDR1 SGHRS, CDR2 YFSETQ. CDR3 sequence (DNA): TGCGCCAGCAGCCCCCTCTCCGGGACATCTATGAACACTGAAGCTTTCTTT. Protein: CASSPLSGTSMNTEAFF.

In DNA, the CDR3 is TGTGCCAGCAGCTCGGCGGGCTTCGGCACAGATACGCAGTATTTT. It specifies CASSSAGFGTDTQYF. The V gene is TRBV27, the J gene TRBJ2-3; D might be TRBD2 (5 bases). The CDR3 is made up of 15 amino acids. The germline V gene encodes CDR1 MNHEY and CDR2 SMNVEV (reference sequence). Between the trimmed V and J ends, which lost 6 bases and 1 base, there was a span of 14 bases.

The rearrangement uses TRBV30 and TRBJ1-6; TRBD1 matches at 9 bases. The CDR3 runs to 16 residues. The germline CDR1 and CDR2 sequences are GTSNPN and SVGIG (reference sequence). V trimming: 7 bases; J trimming: 10 bases; junction bases outside the gene matches: 17. CDR3 nucleotide sequence: TGTGCCTACATACGACCGGGACAGGGCTCGGGATCACCCCTCCACTTT. The encoded protein is CAYIRPGQGSGSPLHF.

With respect to this clone: In the same sample, other DNA sequences code for this CDR3. The chain links TRBV10-3 to TRBJ2-1, with D perhaps matching TRBD1 (7 bases). In germline, CDR1 is ENHRY, CDR2 SYGVKD. The CDR3 is 15 amino acids. V shed 4 bases and J shed 0 bases, with 10 bases lying between them. The chain's CDR3 is CAISGGDSSYNEQFF. The CDR3, as DNA: TGTGCCATCAGTGGGGGGGACAGCTCCTACAATGAGCAGTTCTTC.

V gene TRBV12-5 combines with J gene TRBJ1-1, with D hard to call. This CDR3 spans 13 amino acids. Deletions cut 5 bases from V and 3 bases from J, with 10 bases between. CDR1 and CDR2 from the germline V gene are LGHNT and FRNRAP. Written as DNA, the CDR3 is TGTGCTAGTGGTACCGACACCTACACTGAAGCTTTCTTT. This codes for CASGTDTYTEAFF.

The genes are TRBV5-1 and TRBJ2-7; 7 bases map to TRBD1. The CDR3 spans 14 residues. Germline V gene sequence: CDR1 SGHRS, CDR2 YFSETQ. V lost 3 bases to trimming and J lost 7 bases; unmatched junction nucleotides: 10. The CDR3 protein is CASSSPGQAWEQYF. DNA for the CDR3: TGCGCCAGCAGCTCGCCCGGACAGGCTTGGGAGCAGTACTTC. The whole variable domain, filled in from reference TRBV5-1 and TRBJ2-7, reads KAGVTQTPRYLIKTRGQQVTLSCSPISGHRSVSWYQQTPGQGLQFLFEYFSETQRNKGNFPGRFSGRQFSNSRSEMNVSTLELGDSALYLCASSSPGQAWEQYFGPGTRLTVT.

The chain joins TRBV5-1 to TRBJ2-2; 14 positions match TRBD2. CDR1 and CDR2 (germline): SGHRS, YFSETQ. The CDR3 sequence is 16 residues long. J gave up 7 bases and V 4 bases, and 6 bases lay outside the gene matches. The CDR3 DNA is TGCGCCAGCAGCCTCGGACTAGCGGGAGGCCTCGGGGAGCTGTTTTTT. Its translation: CASSLGLAGGLGELFF.

This sequence joins TRBV6-5 and TRBJ2-7; 9 bases agree with TRBD1. Germline CDR1 is MNHEY and CDR2 is SVGAGI. J lost 2 bases, V lost 6 bases, and 2 bases had no gene match. This CDR3 contains 13 residues. CDR3 bases: TGTGCCAGCAGGGGGGACAGGGCCTACGAGCAGTACTTC. It translates to CASRGDRAYEQYF.

The gene calls are TRBV29-1 and TRBJ1-2, with a weak D call TRBD1 (5 bases). Germline V gene data show CDR1 as SQVTM and CDR2 as ANQGSEA. CDR3 length: 15 residues. V was shortened by 5 bases and J by 3 bases, with 19 bases between the two germline ends. The CDR3 reads CSVRRDPGGDYGYTF. For the CDR3, the DNA is TGCAGCGTTCGTCGGGACCCCGGAGGTGACTATGGCTACACCTTC.

The J gene is TRBJ2-1, the V gene TRBV10-3; D perhaps matches TRBD2 (5 bases). There are 13 residues in the CDR3. Germline values: CDR1 ENHRY, CDR2 SYGVKD. V lost 11 bases, J lost 4 bases, and 15 bases lay in between. The DNA of the CDR3 is TGTGCCGTCCGGGGAGAGCTATACAATGAGCAGTTCTTC. This encodes CAVRGELYNEQFF.

The chain carries TRBV18 and TRBJ2-7, with D hard to call. Trimming cost V 3 bases and J 2 bases, with 11 bases left between them. Germline V gene lookup returns CDR1 KGHSH and CDR2 LQKENI. The CDR3 consists of 14 residues. The CDR3 here is CASSPMIGTYEQYF. For the CDR3, the DNA is TGTGCCAGCTCACCCATGATAGGTACCTACGAGCAGTACTTC.

The chain joins TRBV6-5 to TRBJ2-1; TRBD2 aligns across 12 bases. Germline CDR1 is MNHEY and CDR2 is SVGAGI. The trim removed 6 bases at V and 4 bases at J, leaving 4 bases unmatched. The CDR3 runs to 15 residues. The CDR3: CASRPGLAGYNEQFF. Written as DNA, the CDR3 is TGTGCCAGCAGACCCGGACTAGCGGGGTACAATGAGCAGTTCTTC.

About this clone: The junction shows a germline mismatch at one end, possibly a read error. The chain has TRBV18 and TRBJ2-7; 7 positions match TRBD1. The CDR3 sequence is 15 residues long. The germline CDR1 and CDR2 sequences are KGHSH and LQKENI. CDR3 nucleotide sequence: TGTGCCAGCTCACGAGCAGGGGGATTCTCCAACGAGCAGTACTTC. This translates into CASSRAGGFSNEQYF.